The clone carrying this TCR beta chain was seen more than once but under ten times. The antigen is unknown. The sample belongs to a study of blood T cells in healthy people across ages. Total RNA extraction produced at least 5 micrograms (per sample) for the study. A sample-barcoded 5' primer and a J-beta primer mix were used in a second PCR of roughly 7 to 11 cycles. TCRdb independently ran MiXCR on the 5' RACE reads; one entry per CDR3 protein. The table shows some 1.1 million distinct CDR3 sequences, with under 40% occurring only once. Germline V lookup: CDR1 MGHRA, CDR2 YSYEKL. Unmatched junction bases numbered 7, after V lost 4 bases and J lost 7 bases. CDR3 length: 15 residues. Study-level findings and limits: Per million T cells, TCR beta diversity dropped about linearly as age rose. A greater number of naive CD4+ cells and higher diversity distinguished long-lived donors from aged donors.

Sequenced material: blood. The chain is built from TRBV4-1 and TRBJ2-1, with 10 bases identical to TRBD1. The receptor was derived from a man aged 18-30 years in good health. CDR3 nucleotide sequence: TGCGCCAGCAGCCCCCGACAGGGGGCATCGAATGAGCAGTTCTTC. This encodes CASSPRQGASNEQFF.